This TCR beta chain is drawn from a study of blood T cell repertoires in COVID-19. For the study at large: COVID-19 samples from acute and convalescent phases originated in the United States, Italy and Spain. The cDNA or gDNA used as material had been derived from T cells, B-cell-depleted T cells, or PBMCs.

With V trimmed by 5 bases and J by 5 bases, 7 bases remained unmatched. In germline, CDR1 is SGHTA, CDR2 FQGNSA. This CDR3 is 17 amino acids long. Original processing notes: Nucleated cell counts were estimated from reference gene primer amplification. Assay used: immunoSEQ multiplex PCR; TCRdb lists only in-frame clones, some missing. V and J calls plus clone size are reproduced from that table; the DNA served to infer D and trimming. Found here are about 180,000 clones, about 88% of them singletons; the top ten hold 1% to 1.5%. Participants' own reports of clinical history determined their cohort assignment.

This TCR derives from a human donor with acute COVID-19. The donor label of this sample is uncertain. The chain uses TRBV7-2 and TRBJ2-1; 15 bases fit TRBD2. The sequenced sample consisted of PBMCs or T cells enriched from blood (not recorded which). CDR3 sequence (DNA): TGTGCCAGCAGCGCCTGGGGGACTAGCGGGGGGAACAATGAGCAGTTCTTC. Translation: CASSAWGTSGGNNEQFF.